The T cell receptor beta chain described here comes from a study of blood T cell repertoires in COVID-19. Whole-study context: Some COVID-19 samples were acute and others convalescent; all came from the United States, Italy and Spain. Sources were T cells, B-cell-depleted T cells, or PBMCs; the material itself was cDNA or gDNA.

Germline V gives CDR1 KGHSH, CDR2 LQKENI. Trimming shortened V by 0 bases and J by 1 base, and 12 bases separated the two germline ends. CDR3 length: 17 amino acids. Original processing methods: Researchers report that nucleated cell counts were estimated from reference gene primer amplification. The assay was immunoSEQ multiplex PCR, and TCRdb's table has in-frame clones only and misses some. D and trimming were read from the DNA, whereas the V and J calls and clone size are those reported in that table. The sample carries 200,000 or so clones, 70% to 90% recorded once. The TCR originated in a woman aged 80 or over with acute or convalescent COVID-19. The sample consisted of peripheral blood. The rearrangement joins TRBV18 to TRBJ2-2; D is possibly TRBD1 (6 bases). The CDR3: CASSPPGGQQNTGELFF. The CDR3 DNA follows: TGTGCCAGCTCACCACCTGGCGGACAGCAGAACACCGGGGAGCTGTTTTTT.